This TCR beta chain is drawn from a study of blood T cell repertoires in COVID-19. Methods used by the authors: For nucleated cells, counts were estimated from reference gene primer amplification. Libraries were prepared by immunoSEQ multiplex PCR; TCRdb keeps only in-frame clonotypes and omits some of them. V, J and clone size reflect that table, while D and trimming were determined from the DNA. The sample contains hundreds of thousands of clones, 70% to 90% of which appear only once. Germline V gene lookup returns CDR1 KGHDR and CDR2 SFDVKD. The CDR3 is made up of 15 amino acids. Trimming cost V 3 bases and J 3 bases, with 10 bases left between them. Participants, about 18 to 89 years old, spanned under 30 US areas.

Sample: PBMCs or T cells enriched from blood (not recorded which). V usage is TRBV24-1 and J usage is TRBJ2-2; no reliable D call. The TCR was taken from a woman between 18 and 29 years old with acute COVID-19. The chain's CDR3 is CATSDTQSYTGELFF. The CDR3 bases are TGTGCCACCAGTGATACGCAGTCCTACACCGGGGAGCTGTTTTTT.